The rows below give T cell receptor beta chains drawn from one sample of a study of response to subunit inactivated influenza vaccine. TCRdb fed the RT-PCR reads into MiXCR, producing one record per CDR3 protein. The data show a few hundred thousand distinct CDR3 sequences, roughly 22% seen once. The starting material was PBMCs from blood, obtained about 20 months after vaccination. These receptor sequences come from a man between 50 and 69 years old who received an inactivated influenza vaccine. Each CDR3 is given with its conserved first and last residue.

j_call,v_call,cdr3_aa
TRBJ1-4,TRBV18,CASSPQGSSGKLFF
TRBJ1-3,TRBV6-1,CASSRTGSSGNTIYF
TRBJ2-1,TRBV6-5,CASSYSGQGLHEQFF
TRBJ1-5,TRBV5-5,CASSLRQGQQPQHF
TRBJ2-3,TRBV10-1,CASSESPSDTQYF
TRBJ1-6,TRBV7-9,CAINYLGQGYSPLHF
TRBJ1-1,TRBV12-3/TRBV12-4,CASRSTKTEAFF
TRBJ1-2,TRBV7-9,CASSDRDRVYYGYTF
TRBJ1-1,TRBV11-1,CASSLALRGTEAFF
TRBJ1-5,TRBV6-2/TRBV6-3,CASKQGEGVGNQPQHF
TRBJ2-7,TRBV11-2,CVSRYGDQYEQYF
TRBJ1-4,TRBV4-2,CASSQGGINEKLFF
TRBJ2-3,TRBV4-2,CASSQTRGGTDTQYF
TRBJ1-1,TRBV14,CASSQGRTVNTEAFF
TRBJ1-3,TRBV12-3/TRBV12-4,CASSLEQGLGNTIYF
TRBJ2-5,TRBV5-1,CASSPGQTRETQYF
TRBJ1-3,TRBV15,CATSRRQGGNTIYF
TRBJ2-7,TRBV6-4,CASSPLGDGYEQYF
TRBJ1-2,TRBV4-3,CASSPRIGDYGYTF
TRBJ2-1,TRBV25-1,CASSEYGYSWLFF
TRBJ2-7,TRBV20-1,CSAEPGTGTYEQYF
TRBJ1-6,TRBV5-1,CASSLSLTDLYNSPLHF
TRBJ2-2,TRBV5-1,CASSLEPDSGRAGELFF
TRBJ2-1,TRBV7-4,CASSLAVAQFF
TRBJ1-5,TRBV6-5,CASSYTGNSNQPQHF
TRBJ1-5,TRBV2,CASSELYGSNQPQHF
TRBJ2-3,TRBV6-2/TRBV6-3,CASSYSIGGDGDTQYF
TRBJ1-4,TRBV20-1,CSARDSGLFLGEKLFF
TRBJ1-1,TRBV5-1,CASSLKVLNTEAFF
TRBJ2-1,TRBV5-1,CASSWENEQFF
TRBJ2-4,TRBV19,CASSPRGYDIQYF
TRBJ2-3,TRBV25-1,CASSDPPGSVVDTQYF
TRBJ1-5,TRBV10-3,CASPAPGAVSNQPQHF
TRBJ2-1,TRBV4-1,CASSYLGLAGYNEQFF
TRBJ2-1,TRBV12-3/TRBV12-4,CASSSDLTSGGAFREQFF
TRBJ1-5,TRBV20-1,CSARDLGGYSNQPQHF